This TCR beta chain was documented in a study of T cell responses to AZD1222 COVID-19 vaccine. General study results and limits: The span of vaccine-associated CD4 TCRs extended across spike, with dominance at 160-218 and 743-854. Nearly half of spike-specific TCRs reportedly go after variant regions that carry no mutations.

A remark on this clone: Its cognate antigen is unknown.

Clones were read by immunoSEQ multiplex PCR, and TCRdb kept only the in-frame ones, dropping some. Of about 150,000 clones in the sample, about 89% are singletons; the top ten hold roughly a tenth. The germline V and J ends were trimmed by 4 bases and 3 bases, with 16 bases remaining between them. CDR1 and CDR2 (germline): LGHNA, YNFKEQ. The length of the CDR3 is 15 residues. This TCR was recovered from an adult who received the AZD1222 COVID-19 vaccine. The specimen was peripheral blood, collected 28 days after the second AZD1222 dose. The rearrangement joins TRBV4-2 to TRBJ2-7; D possibly corresponds to TRBD2 (7 bases). CDR3 amino acids: CASSPEIGGGYEQYF. CDR3 DNA: TGTGCCAGCAGCCCCGAAATAGGGGGGGGCTACGAGCAGTACTTC.